Listed below are T cell receptor beta chains from one sample, sequenced in a study of blood T cell repertoires in COVID-19. The protocol was immunoSEQ multiplex PCR, while the TCRdb copy is restricted to in-frame clones and leaves out a portion. The profile shows tens of thousands of clones, about four fifths of them singletons. Input material: peripheral blood. The receptor set was obtained from a woman aged 60 to 75 with acute or convalescent COVID-19. CDR3s include the opening cysteine and the closing phenylalanine or tryptophan. The D gene is left open where the match is weak. Expanded clones are given a class, and other clones once, few, many or no size at all.

TRBV5-6,-,-,TRBJ1-3,TGTGCCAGCAGCTTGGGGTCCTCGCCGGCTGGAAACACCATATATTTT,CASSLGSSPAGNTIYF
TRBV18,TRBD1,-,TRBJ1-6,TGTGCCAGCTCACCAGACAGGGGTTCACCCCTCCACTTT,CASSPDRGSPLHF
TRBV5-1,-,few,TRBJ1-4,TGCGCCAGCAGCCCAAGGGGGAATGAAAAACTGTTTTTT,CASSPRGNEKLFF
TRBV3-1/TRBV3-2,-,-,TRBJ1-1,TGTGCCAGCAGCCAAGTCCCCAGTGAAGCTTTCTTT,CASSQVPSEAFF
TRBV7-8,-,-,TRBJ2-2,TGTGCCAGCAGCCCCACGGGACAGAACACCGGGGAGCTGTTTTTT,CASSPTGQNTGELFF
TRBV5-1,-,-,TRBJ2-3,TGCGCCAGCAGCTTGATCCCTAGCACAGATACGCAGTATTTT,CASSLIPSTDTQYF
TRBV24-1,TRBD1,few,TRBJ2-1,TGTGCCACCAGTGAGAGCTCGGCACAGGGGAACAATGAGCAGTTCTTC,CATSESSAQGNNEQFF
TRBV9,TRBD1,-,TRBJ2-2,TGTGCCAGCAGCGTCCGGGACAGCGCGAACACCGGGGAGCTGTTTTTT,CASSVRDSANTGELFF
TRBV14,-,once,TRBJ1-6,TGTGCCAGCAGCCAAGTAATGGGCTCACCCCTCCACTTT,CASSQVMGSPLHF
TRBV25-1,-,once,TRBJ1-2,TGTGCCAGCAGTGAATGGGAGGGTTTAAGCGGCTACACCTTC,CASSEWEGLSGYTF
TRBV2,-,-,TRBJ1-2,TGTGCCAGCAGGGTGAACACGTATGGCTACACCTTC,CASRVNTYGYTF
TRBV14,-,-,TRBJ2-7,TGTGCCAGCAGCCAGAGAGAGACTCGCTACGAGCAGTACTTC,CASSQRETRYEQYF
TRBV7-8,TRBD2,-,TRBJ2-7,TGTGCCAGCAGCCCAACAGCGTCGGCGCGGAGACTAGCGGAGAACAACTACGAGCAGTACTTC,CASSPTASARRLAENNYEQYF
TRBV6-6,-,-,TRBJ1-2,TGTGCCAGCAGTTTTGACAGCGCGTTGAACTATGGCTACACCTTC,CASSFDSALNYGYTF
TRBV7-2,TRBD1,once,TRBJ2-1,TGTGCCAGCAGCTTTGGAGTCGAGGGGGCCTATGAGCAGTTCTTC,CASSFGVEGAYEQFF
TRBV7-2,TRBD1,-,TRBJ1-5,TGTGCCAGCAGCTTAATGGGACAGACTAGCAATCAGCCCCAGCATTTT,CASSLMGQTSNQPQHF
TRBV19,TRBD2,few,TRBJ2-1,TGTGCCAGTACCCCCCTAGCGGATCCTTCCTACAATGAGCAGTTCTTC,CASTPLADPSYNEQFF
TRBV12-3/TRBV12-4,-,-,TRBJ2-7,TGTGCCAGCAGCTTAGGACTCTACGAGCAGTACTTC,CASSLGLYEQYF
TRBV28,-,once,TRBJ1-2,TGTGCCAGCAGTTTAATCAGCGGGCAGGGATTCGGTGGCTACACCTTC,CASSLISGQGFGGYTF
TRBV30,TRBD2,-,TRBJ2-7,TGTGCCTGGAAGGGAGTAGCGGGCGCGGCCGAGCAGTACTTC,CAWKGVAGAAEQYF
TRBV5-1,TRBD1,-,TRBJ2-3,TGCGCCAGCGTTAGGGGACAGGGCACAGATACGCAGTATTTT,CASVRGQGTDTQYF
TRBV10-1,-,-,TRBJ2-3,TGCGCCAGCAGTGTCTCTCTCGTAGCGGGCACAGATACGCAGTATTTT,CASSVSLVAGTDTQYF
TRBV11-2,-,-,TRBJ1-6,TGTGCCAGCAGCTTAGGGGCCCCGGATCCCTTCTATAATTCACCCCTCCACTTT,CASSLGAPDPFYNSPLHF
TRBV7-8,-,-,TRBJ2-7,TGTGCCAGCAGCTTAGTTTACAGCTACGAGCAGTACTTC,CASSLVYSYEQYF
TRBV29-1,TRBD1,-,TRBJ2-7,TGCAGCGTGGAACAGGGGGGAACCTACGAGCAGTACTTC,CSVEQGGTYEQYF
TRBV5-1,-,-,TRBJ2-2,TGCGCCAGCAGCTTGGTTAGGGGAACCGGGGAGCTGTTTTTT,CASSLVRGTGELFF
TRBV5-4,TRBD2,-,TRBJ2-3,TGTGCCAGCAGCCGGACTAGCGGGGGGAGCACAGATACGCAGTATTTT,CASSRTSGGSTDTQYF
TRBV28,-,-,TRBJ1-2,TGTGCCAGCAGTCACGGACTGGCTAACTATGGCTACACCTTC,CASSHGLANYGYTF
TRBV5-1,-,-,TRBJ2-1,TGCGCCAGCAGAGGTGGAGTCAATGAGCAGTTCTTC,CASRGGVNEQFF
TRBV24-1,TRBD2,-,TRBJ2-1,TGTGCCACCAGTGATTCCCGGACTAGTCCCTACAATGAGCAGTTCTTC,CATSDSRTSPYNEQFF
TRBV27,TRBD1,-,TRBJ1-6,TGTGCCAGCAGTTCCGGGACAGGGATTAATTCACCCCTCCACTTT,CASSSGTGINSPLHF
TRBV30,-,-,TRBJ1-6,TGTGCCTGGAGTCCGCGGGAGGGCCGGGGTTCACCCCTCCACTTT,CAWSPREGRGSPLHF
TRBV9,-,-,TRBJ2-5,TGTGCCAGCAGCGTAGGCTCAGGGGGGCGTCAGACCCAGTACTTC,CASSVGSGGRQTQYF
TRBV7-2,TRBD1,-,TRBJ2-6,TGTGCCAGCAGGACAGGGATCGGCTCTGGGGCCAACGTCCTGACTTTC,CASRTGIGSGANVLTF
TRBV19,-,-,TRBJ1-5,TGTGCCAGTAGTGCTCAAGACAGGAGCAATCAGCCCCAGCATTTT,CASSAQDRSNQPQHF
TRBV10-3,-,-,TRBJ2-1,TGTGCCATCAGCCCCATTCAGTCCTACAATGAGCAGTTCTTC,CAISPIQSYNEQFF
TRBV4-1,TRBD2,-,TRBJ2-2,TGCGCCAGCAGCCCCTTGGGACTAGCGGGAGGCACCGGGGAGCTGTTTTTT,CASSPLGLAGGTGELFF
TRBV29-1,-,-,TRBJ2-3,TGCAGCGTGGGGCTAGGGCCCTCGGATTTCACAGATACGCAGTATTTT,CSVGLGPSDFTDTQYF
TRBV30,TRBD1,-,TRBJ1-5,TGTGCCTGGGGGGGACAGCGTTTCAATCAGCCCCAGCATTTT,CAWGGQRFNQPQHF
TRBV19,-,-,TRBJ2-1,TGTGCCAGTAGTATAGGCACAGGATCATACAATGAGCAGTTCTTC,CASSIGTGSYNEQFF
TRBV9,-,-,TRBJ2-7,TGTGCCAGCAGCGTAGGAGGGGGGGTCCCTGTGGGAGGCGAGCAGTACTTC,CASSVGGGVPVGGEQYF
TRBV6-5,TRBD1,-,TRBJ1-3,TGTGCCAGCTCGACAGGGGGCAGCGCTGGAAACACCATATATTTT,CASSTGGSAGNTIYF
TRBV27,TRBD1,-,TRBJ1-2,TGTGCCAGCAGCCAGCGGACAGGGGGCTATGGCTACACCTTC,CASSQRTGGYGYTF
TRBV12-3/TRBV12-4,-,-,TRBJ1-5,TGTGCCAGCAGTGGACAGCGCAATCAGCCCCAGCATTTT,CASSGQRNQPQHF
TRBV28,TRBD2,few,TRBJ2-2,TGTGCCAGTGAACTAGCGGATACCGGGGAGCTGTTTTTT,CASELADTGELFF
TRBV5-5,-,-,TRBJ1-1,TGTGCCAGCAGCTTGCTAATCGTTATGAACACTGAAGCTTTCTTT,CASSLLIVMNTEAFF
TRBV11-2,-,-,TRBJ2-2,TGTGCCAGCAGCCCCTTGAGTCTTAGCGGAGCCGGGGAGCTGTTTTTT,CASSPLSLSGAGELFF
TRBV7-9,TRBD1,-,TRBJ1-1,TGTGCCAGCAGCTCAAGTCAGGGGGTTTCTGAAGCTTTCTTT,CASSSSQGVSEAFF
TRBV3-1/TRBV3-2,-,-,TRBJ1-1,TGTGCCAGCAGCCAAAGGGACATGAACACTGAAGCTTTCTTT,CASSQRDMNTEAFF
TRBV10-3,-,-,TRBJ2-1,TGTGCCATCGCGGACGGGAGCTCCTACAATGAGCAGTTCTTC,CAIADGSSYNEQFF
TRBV7-8,TRBD2,few,TRBJ2-3,TGTGCCAGCAGCTCCGGGACTAGCGGGGGGCTGACAGATACGCAGTATTTT,CASSSGTSGGLTDTQYF
TRBV6-5,-,few,TRBJ1-1,TGTGCCAGCACTACAGGGATGAACACTGAAGCTTTCTTT,CASTTGMNTEAFF
TRBV7-2,TRBD2,-,TRBJ2-5,TGTGCCAGCAGCCCCCAGGGACTAGCCTCCGAGACCCAGTACTTC,CASSPQGLASETQYF
TRBV27,-,-,TRBJ2-1,TGTGCCAGCAGTTTAGGAGCTAGCAATGAGCAGTTCTTC,CASSLGASNEQFF
TRBV5-5,TRBD1,-,TRBJ2-1,TGTGCCAGCAGCGTCAGACAGGGGGGAGAAATACAGTTCTTC,CASSVRQGGEIQFF